What follows are 4 T cell receptor beta chains derived from one specimen sequenced in a study of blood T cell repertoires in COVID-19. Repertoires were generated with immunoSEQ multiplex PCR, while TCRdb's copy carries only in-frame clones and drops some. Of under 200,000 clones in the sample, 84% were seen once. The source material was peripheral blood. The receptors originated from a human donor with acute or convalescent COVID-19. The donor label of this sample is uncertain.

V usage is TRBV14 and J usage is TRBJ2-7, with D maybe TRBD2 (6 bases). Germline V CDR1 and CDR2: SGHDN, FVKESK. V shed 4 bases and J shed 2 bases, with 9 bases lying between them. This CDR3 has 13 amino acids. The CDR3 DNA sequence: TGTGCCAGCAGCCCGCGGGGTACCTACGAGCAGTACTTC. This encodes CASSPRGTYEQYF.

This rearrangement joins TRBV5-1 to TRBJ2-2; 10 bases are shared with TRBD2. J lost 1 base, V lost 3 bases, and 0 bases had no gene match. This CDR3 is built from 15 residues. The germline V gene has CDR1 SGHRS and CDR2 YFSETQ. For the CDR3, the DNA is TGCGCCAGCAGCTGGACTAGCGGGAACACCGGGGAGCTGTTTTTT. Its translation: CASSWTSGNTGELFF.

V gene TRBV30 combines with J gene TRBJ2-1; 7 bases map to TRBD2. The CDR3 has 15 residues. CDR1 is GTSNPN and CDR2 is SVGIG in the germline V gene (reference sequence). Trimming cost V 4 bases and J 2 bases; bases outside gene matches: 8. The CDR3 spells CAWTSLAETYNEQFF. CDR3 nucleotides: TGTGCCTGGACCTCTCTAGCGGAGACCTACAATGAGCAGTTCTTC.

The chain joins TRBV6-6 to TRBJ2-1; 13 bases agree with TRBD2. After removal of 6 bases from V and 4 bases from J, the junction contained 3 bases not matched to a gene. From germline, CDR1 is MNHNY and CDR2 SVGAGI (reference sequence). This CDR3 spans 15 amino acids. The CDR3 sequence: CASSGTSGVYNEQFF. The CDR3 nucleotides are TGTGCCAGCAGCGGGACTAGCGGGGTATACAATGAGCAGTTCTTC.